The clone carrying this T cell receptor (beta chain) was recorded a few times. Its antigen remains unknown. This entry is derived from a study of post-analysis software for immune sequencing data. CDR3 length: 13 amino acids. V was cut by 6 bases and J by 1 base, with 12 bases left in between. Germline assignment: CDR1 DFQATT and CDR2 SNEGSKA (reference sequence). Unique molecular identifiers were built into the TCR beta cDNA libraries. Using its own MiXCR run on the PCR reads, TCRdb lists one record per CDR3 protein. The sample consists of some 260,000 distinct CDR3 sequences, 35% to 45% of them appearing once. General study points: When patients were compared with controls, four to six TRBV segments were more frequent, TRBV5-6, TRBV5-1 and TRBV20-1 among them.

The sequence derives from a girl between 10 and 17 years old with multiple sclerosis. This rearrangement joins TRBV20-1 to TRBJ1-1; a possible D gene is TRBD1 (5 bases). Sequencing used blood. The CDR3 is CSALETANTEAFF. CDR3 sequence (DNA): TGCAGTGCCCTAGAGACAGCGAACACTGAAGCTTTCTTT.